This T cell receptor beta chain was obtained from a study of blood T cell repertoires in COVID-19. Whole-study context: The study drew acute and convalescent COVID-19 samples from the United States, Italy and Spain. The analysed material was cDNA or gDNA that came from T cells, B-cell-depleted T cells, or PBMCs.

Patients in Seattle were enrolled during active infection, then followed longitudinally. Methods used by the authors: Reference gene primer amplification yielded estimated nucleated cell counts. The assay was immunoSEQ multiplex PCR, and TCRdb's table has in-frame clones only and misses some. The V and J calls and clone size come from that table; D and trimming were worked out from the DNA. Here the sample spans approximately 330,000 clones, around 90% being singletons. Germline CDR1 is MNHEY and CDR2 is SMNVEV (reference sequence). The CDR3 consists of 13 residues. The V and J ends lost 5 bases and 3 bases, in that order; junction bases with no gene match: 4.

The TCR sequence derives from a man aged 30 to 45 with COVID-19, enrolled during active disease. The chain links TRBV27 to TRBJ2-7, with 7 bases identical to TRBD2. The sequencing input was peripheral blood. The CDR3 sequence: CASSMGLFYEQYF. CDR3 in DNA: TGTGCCAGCAGTATGGGACTATTCTACGAGCAGTACTTC.